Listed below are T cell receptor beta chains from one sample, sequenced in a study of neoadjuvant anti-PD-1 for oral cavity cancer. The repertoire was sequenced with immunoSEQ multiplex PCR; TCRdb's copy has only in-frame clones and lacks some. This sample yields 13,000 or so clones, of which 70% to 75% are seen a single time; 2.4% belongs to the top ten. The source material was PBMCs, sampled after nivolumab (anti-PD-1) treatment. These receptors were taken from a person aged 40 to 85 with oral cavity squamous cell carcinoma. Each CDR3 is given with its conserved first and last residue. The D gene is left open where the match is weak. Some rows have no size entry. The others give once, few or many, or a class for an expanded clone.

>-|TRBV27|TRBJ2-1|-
TGTGCCAGCAGAATGGACAGCTCCTACAATGAGCAGTTCTTC
CASRMDSSYNEQFF
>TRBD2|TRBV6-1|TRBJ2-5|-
TGTGCCAGCAGTGGGGGATCTAGCGGGACGGCCGGGACCCAGTACTTC
CASSGGSSGTAGTQYF
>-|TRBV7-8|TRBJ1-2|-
TGTGCCAGCAGCTTAGGACGGGGGCTAACGTTTAACTATGGCTACACCTTC
CASSLGRGLTFNYGYTF
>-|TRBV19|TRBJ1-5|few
TGTGCCAGTAGTACCGGCAGACGGATCAATCAGCCCCAGCATTTT
CASSTGRRINQPQHF
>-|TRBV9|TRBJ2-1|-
TGTGCCAGCAGCGTCGCGGGATCTAGGAATGAGCAGTTCTTC
CASSVAGSRNEQFF
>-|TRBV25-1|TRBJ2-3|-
TGTGCCAGCAGAACCAGGACCCACTGGGCAGATACGCAGTATTTT
CASRTRTHWADTQYF
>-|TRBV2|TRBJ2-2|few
TGTGCCAGCAGTGACAAGACATTCCAGAACACCGGGGAGCTGTTTTTT
CASSDKTFQNTGELFF
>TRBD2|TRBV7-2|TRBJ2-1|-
TGTGCCAGCAGCTCCGGGGGGGCCGGTAATGAGCAGTTCTTC
CASSSGGAGNEQFF
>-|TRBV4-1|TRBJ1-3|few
TGCGCCAGCAGCCAAGACTTGTGGACGCCTGGAAACACCATATATTTT
CASSQDLWTPGNTIYF
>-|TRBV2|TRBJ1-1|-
TGTGCCAGCAGTCTGAATTGGGGCACTGAAGCTTTCTTT
CASSLNWGTEAFF
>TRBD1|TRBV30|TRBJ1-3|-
TGTGCCTGGACAGACGGGGACAGCCCGAGCTCTGGAAACACCATATATTTT
CAWTDGDSPSSGNTIYF
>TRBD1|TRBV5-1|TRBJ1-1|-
TGCGCCAGCAGCCAACCAGGGGGCGTCGGCACTGAAGCTTTCTTT
CASSQPGGVGTEAFF
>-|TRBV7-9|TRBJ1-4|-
TGTGCCAGCAAGACGGGGGTTAATGAAAAACTGTTTTTT
CASKTGVNEKLFF
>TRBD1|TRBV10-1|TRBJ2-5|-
TGCGCCAGCAGTCCGGGACAGTTAGAGACCCAGTACTTC
CASSPGQLETQYF
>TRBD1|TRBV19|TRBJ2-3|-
TGTGCCAGTAGTATACAGGGGGCCACAGATACGCAGTATTTT
CASSIQGATDTQYF
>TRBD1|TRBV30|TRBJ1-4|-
TGTGCCTGGAGTGAAGGGACAGCCGCAACTAATGAAAAACTGTTTTTT
CAWSEGTAATNEKLFF
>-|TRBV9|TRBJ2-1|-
TGTGCCAGCAGCGGTAGTGGGAATGAGCAGTTCTTC
CASSGSGNEQFF
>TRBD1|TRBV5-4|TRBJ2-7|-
TGTGCCAGCAGCTTCAGGGGGCGGTCCACCTACGAGCAGTACTTC
CASSFRGRSTYEQYF
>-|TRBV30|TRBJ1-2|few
TGTGCCTGGAGAGTTCTGGGAGTGAATGGCTACACCTTC
CAWRVLGVNGYTF
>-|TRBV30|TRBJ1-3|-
TGTGCCTCAATCACCTTTTCTGGAAACACCATATATTTT
CASITFSGNTIYF
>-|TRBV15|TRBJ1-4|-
TGTGCCACCAGCAGAGGGCCCGCGGGTGAAAAACTGTTTTTT
CATSRGPAGEKLFF
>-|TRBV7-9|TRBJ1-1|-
TGTGCCAGCAGCTTAGTTCGGGGGGGCAACACTGAAGCTTTCTTT
CASSLVRGGNTEAFF
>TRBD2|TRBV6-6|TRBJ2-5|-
TGTGCCAGCAGTTCCTATAGCGGGGGAAAGACCCAGTACTTC
CASSSYSGGKTQYF
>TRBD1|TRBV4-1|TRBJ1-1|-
TGCGCCAGCAGCCAAGTAAGGGGACAGGTGAACACTGAAGCTTTCTTT
CASSQVRGQVNTEAFF
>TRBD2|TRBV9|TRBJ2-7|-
TGTGCCAGCAGCGTTGGCGGGAGGCCAACCTACGAGCAGTACTTC
CASSVGGRPTYEQYF
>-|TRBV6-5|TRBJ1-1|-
TGTGCCAGCAGTTATTCGGCAGAGAACACTGAAGCTTTCTTT
CASSYSAENTEAFF
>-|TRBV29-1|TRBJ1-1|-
TGCAGCGTTGAAGGGAGCGAGGGGCTTAACACTGAAGCTTTCTTT
CSVEGSEGLNTEAFF
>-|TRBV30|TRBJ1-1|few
TGTGCCTGGAGTGTACAGGGGAACACTGAAGCTTTCTTT
CAWSVQGNTEAFF
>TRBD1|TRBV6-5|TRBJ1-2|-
TGTGCCAGCAGTTACTCTCGCGGTAGACAGGGGGTTGGCTACACCTTC
CASSYSRGRQGVGYTF
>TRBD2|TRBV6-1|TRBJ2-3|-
TGTGCCAGCTTCTTTAGCGGGGGGGCAGGAACGCAGTATTTT
CASFFSGGAGTQYF
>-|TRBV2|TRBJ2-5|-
TGTGCCAGCAGTGTCCCCCCAGGGAGGTACCAAGAGACCCAGTACTTC
CASSVPPGRYQETQYF
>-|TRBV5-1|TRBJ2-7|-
TGCGCCAGCAGCTTGAACACTCCTTACGAGCAGTACTTC
CASSLNTPYEQYF
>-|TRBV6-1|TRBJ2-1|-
TGTGCCAGCAGTGTTCAGCTTGAGCAGTTCTTC
CASSVQLEQFF
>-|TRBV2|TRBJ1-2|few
TGTGCCAGCAGTGAATCGGGATCAGAGCGTGGCTACACCTTC
CASSESGSERGYTF
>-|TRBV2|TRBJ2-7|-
TGTGCCAGCAGTGCCGGCAGGGGAGGGTACGAGCAGTACTTC
CASSAGRGGYEQYF
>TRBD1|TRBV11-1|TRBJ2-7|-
TGTGCCAGCAGCTCCTACAGGGGCAAGTACGAGCAGTACTTC
CASSSYRGKYEQYF
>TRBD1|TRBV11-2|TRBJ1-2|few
TGTGCCAGCAGTCGTCTTCCGGGACAGGACCTCTATGGCTACACCTTC
CASSRLPGQDLYGYTF
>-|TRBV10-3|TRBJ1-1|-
TGTGCCATCAGTGAGTCAGGTCATAATTATGAAGCTTTCTTT
CAISESGHNYEAFF
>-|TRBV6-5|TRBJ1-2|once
TGTGCCAGCAGTTACGAGGGTTCGTATGGCTACACCTTC
CASSYEGSYGYTF
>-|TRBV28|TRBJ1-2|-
TGTGCCAGCAGCCAACCGGGGAGGGGCCATGGCTACACCTTC
CASSQPGRGHGYTF
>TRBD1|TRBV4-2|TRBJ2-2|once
TGTGCCAGCAGCCAATCGGGACAGGGAAAGGCCGGGGAGCTGTTTTTT
CASSQSGQGKAGELFF
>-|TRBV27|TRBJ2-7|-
TGTGCCAGCAGTTTTATTAGCCGCTACGAGCAGTACTTC
CASSFISRYEQYF